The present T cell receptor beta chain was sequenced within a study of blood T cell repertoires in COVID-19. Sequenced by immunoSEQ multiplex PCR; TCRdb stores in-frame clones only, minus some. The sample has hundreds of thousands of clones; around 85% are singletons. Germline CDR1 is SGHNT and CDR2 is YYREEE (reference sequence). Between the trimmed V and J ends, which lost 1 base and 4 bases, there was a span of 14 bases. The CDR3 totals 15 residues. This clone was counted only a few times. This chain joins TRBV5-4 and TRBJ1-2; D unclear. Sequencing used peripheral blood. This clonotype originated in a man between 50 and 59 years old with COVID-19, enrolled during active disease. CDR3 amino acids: CASSLSGAWGYGYTF. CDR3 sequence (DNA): TGTGCCAGCAGCTTGAGCGGTGCTTGGGGCTATGGCTACACCTTC.